Below, 8 T cell receptor beta chains from the same sample are listed, as sequenced in a study of blood T cells in healthy people across ages. Sample-barcoded 5' priming and a J-beta primer mix drove a second PCR of 7 to 11 cycles. Using its own MiXCR run on the 5' RACE reads, TCRdb lists one record per CDR3 protein. Here the sample spans about 800,000 distinct CDR3 sequences, about 25% being singletons. The data were also submitted as part of a second study, on T cells of mothers and their children.

Source material: blood. Receptors were obtained from a boy under 18 in good health.

V gene TRBV5-1 combines with J gene TRBJ1-4, with D possibly matching TRBD1 (5 bases). The V end was cut by 5 bases, the J end by 6 bases, with 11 bases between. Germline CDR1 is SGHRS and CDR2 is YFSETQ. The length of the CDR3 is 13 residues. This chain's CDR3 is CASRIAGDEKLFF. CDR3 bases: TGCGCCAGCAGAATCGCGGGGGATGAAAAACTGTTTTTT.

The gene calls are TRBV29-1 and TRBJ2-5; 8 positions match TRBD2. The end of the DNA aligns better with TRBJ2-7, so the J call may be wrong. From germline, CDR1 is SQVTM and CDR2 ANQGSEA. CDR3 length: 13 residues. The CDR3 sequence: CSVVGRASYEQYF. The CDR3 DNA reads as TGCAGCGTTGTCGGGAGGGCCTCTTACGAGCAGTACTTC.

In this sample, this clonotype turned up a few times. The junction does not match germline at one end; this may be a read error. The chain recombines TRBV11-2 with TRBJ1-4; TRBD1 might be the D (5 bases). The CDR3 has 15 amino acids. From germline, CDR1 is SGHAT and CDR2 FQNNGV. The CDR3 sequence: CASSWAGTSNEKLFF. The CDR3 coding sequence is TGTGCCAGTAGCTGGGCCGGGACCTCTAATGAAAAACTGTTTTTT. Combining the CDR3 with reference TRBV11-2 and TRBJ1-4 gives the whole variable domain EAGVAQSPRYKIIEKRQSVAFWCNPISGHATLYWYQQILGQGPKLLIQFQNNGVVDDSQLPKDRFSAERLKGVDSTLKIQPAKLEDSAVYLCASSWAGTSNEKLFFGSGTQLSVL.

The chain couples TRBV6-1 to TRBJ1-4; no clear D gene. The CDR3 is 20 amino acids. V was pared by 6 bases and J by 7 bases, with 33 bases between. Germline V gene sequence: CDR1 MNHNS, CDR2 SASEGT. In DNA form, the CDR3 reads TGTGCCAGCAGACACCCTGAGGGTTACCGGGCCTTAAAACTAAGTGAAAAACTGTTTTTT. It yields the protein CASRHPEGYRALKLSEKLFF.

The CDR3 bases are TGTGCCAGTGAGCAGGGGAACACCGGGGAGCTGTTTTTT. It codes for CASEQGNTGELFF. V and J are TRBV6-2 or TRBV6-3 and TRBJ2-2, with a tentative D call TRBD1 (5 bases). The germline V gene encodes CDR1 MNHEY and CDR2 SVGEGT. Trimming left V 9 bases short and J 1 base short, with 9 bases between. CDR3 length: 13 residues.

This clonotype was seen a few times. The chain combines TRBV9 with TRBJ2-5; 11 bases map to TRBD2. The junction had 9 bases not matched to a gene; V was cut back by 4 bases and J by 4 bases. The CDR3 spans 16 residues. Germline loops: CDR1 SGDLS, CDR2 YYNGEE. CDR3 sequence (DNA): TGTGCCAGCAGCATTACTAGCGGGAGAGTGGCAGAGACCCAGTACTTC. Residues: CASSITSGRVAETQYF.

This sequence joins TRBV25-1 and TRBJ1-3; D uncertain. V gave up 6 bases and J gave up 3 bases, with 12 bases separating them. In germline, CDR1 is MGHDK, CDR2 SYGVNS. This CDR3 is 14 amino acids long. The CDR3 bases are TGTGCCAGCAGCCTATATGCGGGTGGAAACACCATATATTTT. Its protein is CASSLYAGGNTIYF.

The CDR3 is CSARRTGVLDGYTF. The CDR3 bases are TGCAGTGCTAGAAGAACAGGGGTCCTCGATGGCTACACCTTC. The V call is TRBV20-1, the J call TRBJ1-2, with 7 bases matching TRBD1. CDR1 is DFQATT, CDR2 SNEGSKA, per germline (reference sequence). Trimming cost V 2 bases and J 6 bases; bases outside gene matches: 9. This CDR3 is built from 14 residues.